The rows below give T cell receptor beta chains drawn from one sample of a study of T cell changes during pregnancy in multiple sclerosis. TCRdb keeps only in-frame clones here, not all; method: immunoSEQ multiplex PCR. The profile shows about 45,000 clones, 91% of them singletons. This specimen consisted of CD8+ T cells from peripheral blood mononuclear cells, obtained in the second trimester of pregnancy. Every receptor here comes from a female donor with multiple sclerosis, enrolled in a pregnancy study. CDR3s include the opening cysteine and the closing phenylalanine or tryptophan. Each record gives: V gene, clone size, D gene, CDR3 protein. The D gene is left open where the match is weak. Rows may omit the clone size; those that give it use once, few, many or a size class.

>TRBV13|NA|TRBD1
CASSLGDREAGYTF
>TRBV27|NA|NA
CASSLGQGNSPLHF
>TRBV19|NA|NA
CATGGAFF
>TRBV6-5|NA|TRBD2
CASTPAGGYDEQFF
>TRBV6-6|NA|TRBD1
CASTLGQGANTEAFF
>TRBV5-8|NA|TRBD2
CASSLGTSRSLFGDEQYF
>TRBV10-3|NA|NA
CAISGTTGQGTYEQYF
>TRBV9|NA|NA
CASSAGSGVFDEQFF
>TRBV4-3|NA|NA
CASSPPGNTEAFF
>TRBV5-8|NA|NA
CASSSEGLVNTEAFF
>TRBV2|NA|TRBD2
CASFPTGGWETQYF
>TRBV9|NA|NA
CASSVGDRLVGVDSPLHF
>TRBV6-5|NA|NA
CASSSLGGYGYTF
>TRBV28|NA|TRBD1
CASSRWTGGYEQYF
>TRBV9|NA|TRBD2
CASSGGTSSWTQYF
>TRBV6-5|NA|NA
CASSFPDSREQYF
>TRBV10-3|NA|TRBD1
CAIGTGGAYNEQFF
>TRBV6-5|NA|NA
CASSYRSAYEQYF
>TRBV4-1|NA|NA
CASSQEGQGYEQYF
>TRBV4-3|NA|NA
CASSQTSWVEQFF
>TRBV25-1|NA|NA
CASSEYGGDRNYGYTF
>TRBV7-3|NA|NA
CASSLGLAPNEQFF
>TRBV30|NA|TRBD2
CAWSPTSGHNEQFF
>TRBV6-6|NA|NA
CASSTPGELFF
>TRBV4-2|few|NA
CASSRYRSEAFF
>TRBV11-3|NA|NA
CASSLERDGIYEQYF